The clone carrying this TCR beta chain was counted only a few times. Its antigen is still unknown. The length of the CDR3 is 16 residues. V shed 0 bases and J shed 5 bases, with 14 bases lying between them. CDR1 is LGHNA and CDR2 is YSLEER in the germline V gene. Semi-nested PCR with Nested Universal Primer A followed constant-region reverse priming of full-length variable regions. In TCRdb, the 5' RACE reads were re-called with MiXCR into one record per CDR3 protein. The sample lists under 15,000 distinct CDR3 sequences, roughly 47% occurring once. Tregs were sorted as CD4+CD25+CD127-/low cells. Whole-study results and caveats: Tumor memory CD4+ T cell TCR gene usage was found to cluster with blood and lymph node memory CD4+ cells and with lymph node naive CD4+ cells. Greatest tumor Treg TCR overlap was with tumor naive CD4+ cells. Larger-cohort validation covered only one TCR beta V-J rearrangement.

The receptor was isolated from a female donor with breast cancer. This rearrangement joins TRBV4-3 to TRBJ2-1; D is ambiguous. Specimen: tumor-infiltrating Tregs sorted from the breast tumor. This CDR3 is CASSQDVQRRNNEQFF. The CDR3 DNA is TGCGCCAGCAGCCAAGATGTCCAGCGAAGGAACAATGAGCAGTTCTTC.